Following are 11 T cell receptor beta chains from one sample sequenced in a study of CD8 T cells in ankylosing spondylitis. Study-level points and caveats: A TCR beta motif of about 8 highly homologous variants seemed to mark ankylosing spondylitis blood.

TCRdb analysed the 5' RACE reads with MiXCR anew, one entry per CDR3 protein. The data contain 330,000 or so distinct CDR3 sequences, 7.5% to 9% of them singletons. What these receptors recognize is not known. The sequencing input was blood, either unsorted or a sorted T cell fraction (not recorded which). Receptor source: a male donor with ankylosing spondylitis.

The V and J genes are TRBV4-2 and TRBJ2-7; D is possibly TRBD1 (5 bases). CDR3 length equals 15 residues. The V end lost 0 bases, the J end lost 2 bases, and 11 bases lay between the germline ends. Per germline, CDR1 LGHNA and CDR2 YNFKEQ. The CDR3 DNA reads TGTGCCAGCAGCCAAGACAGGGATCCCCCCTACGAGCAGTACTTC. It yields the protein CASSQDRDPPYEQYF.

The sample holds a few counts of this clonotype. V usage is TRBV9 and J usage is TRBJ2-5; 7 bases line up with TRBD1. The germline gives CDR1 SGDLS, CDR2 YYNGEE. The CDR3 totals 13 residues. The V gene end was trimmed by 4 bases and the J gene end by 5 bases; junction bases not matched to a gene: 5. As DNA, the CDR3 is TGTGCCAGCAGCTGGGACAGCTCGGAGACCCAGTACTTC. Protein: CASSWDSSETQYF.

This clonotype has ten or more counts. V and J are TRBV6-2 or TRBV6-3 and TRBJ2-1, with 8 bases lining up with TRBD2. The V gene end was trimmed by 6 bases and the J gene end by 5 bases; junction bases not matched to a gene: 6. The CDR3 extends over 14 amino acids. Per the germline V gene, CDR1 is MNHEY and CDR2 is SVGEGT. The CDR3 region is CASSRLASHNEQFF. The CDR3, as DNA: TGTGCCAGCAGCCGACTAGCGAGTCACAATGAGCAGTTCTTC.

This clonotype was seen a few times. The chain combines TRBV7-9 with TRBJ1-1; no clear D. CDR3 length equals 14 residues. V was shortened by 5 bases and J by 1 base, with 11 bases between the two germline ends. Germline CDR1 is SEHNR and CDR2 is FQNEAQ (reference sequence). CDR3 residues: CASSARDQNTEAFF. The CDR3 coding sequence is TGTGCCAGCAGCGCCCGGGATCAGAACACTGAAGCTTTCTTT.

The rearrangement joins TRBV20-1 to TRBJ1-2; D gene unclear. The V and J ends lost 0 bases and 3 bases respectively, with 17 bases between them. The CDR3 sequence is 16 residues long. Germline values: CDR1 DFQATT, CDR2 SNEGSKA (reference sequence). CDR3 amino acids: CSARDPTSARDYGYTF. The CDR3 DNA is TGCAGTGCTAGAGATCCCACATCGGCGCGAGACTATGGCTACACCTTC.

This clonotype was observed once. The chain recombines TRBV18 with TRBJ2-7; the D gene is possibly TRBD1 (6 bases). Trimming took 3 bases from V and 2 from J, leaving 14 bases between them. The CDR3 sequence is 15 residues long. Germline values: CDR1 KGHSH, CDR2 LQKENI. CDR3 in amino acids: CASSPSRDKTYEQYF. For the CDR3, the DNA is TGTGCCAGCTCACCTTCCCGGGACAAGACCTACGAGCAGTACTTC. The full variable domain, in which reference TRBV18 and TRBJ2-7 provide the parts outside the CDR3, is NAGVMQNPRHLVRRRGQEARLRCSPMKGHSHVYWYRQLPEEGLKFMVYLQKENIIDESGMPKERFSAEFPKEGPSILRIQQVVRGDSAAYFCASSPSRDKTYEQYFGPGTRLTVT.

This clonotype was seen only a few times. The chain couples TRBV20-1 to TRBJ2-5, with TRBD2 matching over 7 bases. The CDR3 consists of 14 residues. V lost 1 base to trimming and J lost 2 bases; unmatched junction nucleotides: 4. Germline assignment: CDR1 DFQATT and CDR2 SNEGSKA (reference sequence). The CDR3 is CSARVAGEQETQYF. For the CDR3, the DNA is TGCAGTGCTAGAGTGGCGGGAGAACAAGAGACCCAGTACTTC.

This chain joins TRBV6-5 and TRBJ2-6; unclear D gene. Germline CDR1 reads MNHEY; CDR2 reads SVGAGI. The V end lost 0 bases, the J end lost 4 bases, and 13 bases lay between the germline ends. This CDR3 is 17 amino acids long. The CDR3 loop reads CASSYSTGPAGANVLTF. In DNA, the CDR3 is TGTGCCAGCAGTTACTCGACTGGCCCCGCCGGGGCCAACGTCCTGACTTTC.

This clonotype has ten or more counts. This chain joins TRBV9 and TRBJ1-2, with D possibly TRBD1 on 6 matching bases. Per germline, CDR1 SGDLS and CDR2 YYNGEE. The V and J ends lost 2 bases and 10 bases respectively, with 18 bases between them. The CDR3 extends over 14 amino acids. The CDR3 is CASSVPKGAGAYTF. Here the CDR3 DNA reads TGTGCCAGCAGCGTTCCCAAAGGGGCGGGGGCCTACACCTTC.

The sample holds many counts of this clonotype. This chain joins TRBV12-3 or TRBV12-4 and TRBJ1-4; D gene unclear. The CDR3 runs to 15 residues. Trimming took off 1 base at V and 5 bases at J, with 11 bases between the two ends. The CDR3: CASSLVAEQNEKLFF. The CDR3 bases are TGTGCCAGCAGTTTAGTGGCAGAACAGAATGAAAAACTGTTTTTT.

This clonotype was found many times. The gene calls are TRBV14 and TRBJ1-1, with no clear D. V was clipped by 2 bases and J by 5 bases, with 6 bases between them. Germline V gene data show CDR1 as SGHDN and CDR2 as FVKESK. This CDR3 has 12 amino acids. CDR3 amino acids: CASSQSGTEAFF. CDR3 DNA sequence: TGTGCCAGCAGCCAATCGGGAACTGAAGCTTTCTTT. The full variable domain, its missing parts supplied by reference TRBV14 and TRBJ1-1, is EAGVTQFPSHSVIEKGQTVTLRCDPISGHDNLYWYRRVMGKEIKFLLHFVKESKQDESGMPNNRFLAERTGGTYSTLKVQPAELEDSGVYFCASSQSGTEAFFGQGTRLTVV.